This is a list of T cell receptor beta chains from one sample in a study of T-cell reconstitution after alpha-beta-depleted transplantation in children. TCRdb reprocessed the PCR reads with MiXCR, giving one entry per CDR3 protein. The sample holds some 460,000 distinct CDR3 sequences; around 15% are singletons and the top ten take roughly 27%. Source: PBMCs, mostly from graft donor cells, taken 360 days after TCRalphabeta/CD19-depleted stem cell transplant. The receptor source for this set is a boy under two years old who had a stem cell transplant for Wiskott-Aldrich syndrome, so the T cells may come from the graft donor. Both conserved end residues are part of each CDR3. A D gene is named only where the DNA matches it firmly. Where a row states a size, it is once, few, many or the class of an expanded clone; other rows omit it.

V gene	D gene	clone size	J gene	CDR3 protein	CDR3 DNA
TRBV11-2	-	-	TRBJ2-7	CASSSGATYEQYF	TGTGCCAGCAGTTCCGGGGCAACCTACGAGCAGTACTTC
TRBV27	TRBD2	-	TRBJ2-2	CASREGLAGTGELFF	TGTGCCAGCAGAGAAGGACTAGCGGGAACCGGGGAGCTGTTTTTT
TRBV5-1	TRBD1	many	TRBJ1-1	CASSLSPGQGKAEAFF	TGCGCCAGCAGCTTATCCCCGGGACAGGGGAAGGCTGAAGCTTTCTTT
TRBV15	TRBD1	few	TRBJ2-5	CATSRDWAGGETQYF	TGTGCCACCAGCAGAGATTGGGCAGGGGGAGAGACCCAGTACTTC
TRBV7-9	-	few	TRBJ2-2	CASSLLAGNANTGELFF	TGTGCCAGCAGCTTATTGGCAGGGAATGCGAACACCGGGGAGCTGTTTTTT
TRBV18	-	-	TRBJ2-3	CASSPSPGVTGTGRDTQYF	TGTGCCAGCTCACCATCCCCGGGCGTTACAGGGACTGGAAGGGATACGCAGTATTTT
TRBV20-1	-	-	TRBJ2-3	CSARVSGLRADTQYF	TGCAGTGCTAGAGTTTCGGGACTGAGGGCAGATACGCAGTATTTT
TRBV20-1	TRBD2	-	TRBJ2-7	CSASRPLREREGRTYEQYF	TGCAGTGCTAGCAGGCCTTTGAGGGAACGGGAGGGTAGAACCTACGAGCAGTACTTC
TRBV20-1	TRBD2	few	TRBJ2-1	CSARTLGLAGTYNEQFF	TGCAGTGCTAGAACTCTTGGACTAGCGGGAACCTACAATGAGCAGTTCTTC
TRBV7-9	-	-	TRBJ2-4	CASSSVGLKAKNIQYF	TGTGCCAGCAGCTCCGTGGGGCTTAAAGCCAAAAACATTCAGTACTTC
TRBV7-2	TRBD2	-	TRBJ2-1	CASSPRLAGGQQFF	TGTGCCAGCAGCCCGAGACTAGCGGGGGGGCAGCAGTTCTTC
TRBV20-1	TRBD2	-	TRBJ2-5	CSARGGSGKGETQYF	TGCAGTGCTAGAGGGGGTAGCGGGAAGGGAGAGACCCAGTACTTC
TRBV5-6	-	few	TRBJ1-1	CASSWGVEAFF	TGTGCCAGCAGCTGGGGGGTTGAAGCTTTCTTT
TRBV7-9	-	few	TRBJ1-1	CASSLQGVHTEAFF	TGTGCCAGCAGCTTACAGGGTGTTCACACTGAAGCTTTCTTT
TRBV9	TRBD2	few	TRBJ2-1	CASSSHGTSTYNEQFF	TGTGCCAGCAGCTCCCACGGGACTAGTACGTACAATGAGCAGTTCTTC
TRBV10-3	TRBD1	-	TRBJ2-1	CAIRQGWNNEQFF	TGTGCCATCAGACAGGGGTGGAACAATGAGCAGTTCTTC
TRBV12-3/TRBV12-4	TRBD2	many	TRBJ2-1	CASITSSGIYNEQFF	TGTGCCAGCATTACATCTAGCGGAATCTACAATGAGCAGTTCTTC
TRBV12-3/TRBV12-4	TRBD2	-	TRBJ2-7	CASSPLAGWEQYF	TGTGCCAGCAGTCCACTAGCGGGGTGGGAGCAGTACTTC
TRBV20-1	TRBD2	-	TRBJ2-1	CSARNLAGSLPHNEQFF	TGCAGTGCTAGAAATCTAGCGGGCTCCCTCCCTCACAATGAGCAGTTCTTC
TRBV2	-	few	TRBJ2-3	CASSEARTDTQYF	TGTGCCAGCAGTGAGGCACGCACAGATACGCAGTATTTT
TRBV21-1	-	-	TRBJ1-1	CASSTLQGSHTEAFF	TGTGCCAGCAGCACATTGCAGGGGTCCCACACTGAAGCTTTCTTT
TRBV29-1	-	few	TRBJ1-1	CSVELNTEAFF	TGCAGCGTTGAGCTGAACACTGAAGCTTTCTTT
TRBV12-3/TRBV12-4	-	-	TRBJ1-5	CASTWDTGSNQPQHF	TGTGCCAGCACTTGGGACACCGGTAGCAATCAGCCCCAGCATTTT
TRBV19	-	-	TRBJ2-1	CASSMGWGGSYNEQFF	TGTGCCAGTAGTATGGGATGGGGCGGCAGTTACAATGAGCAGTTCTTC
TRBV5-6	-	few	TRBJ1-5	CASRRQAAQNQPQHF	TGTGCCAGCAGACGACAGGCTGCCCAAAATCAGCCCCAGCATTTT
TRBV18	TRBD2	-	TRBJ2-1	CASSPETSGAYNEQFF	TGTGCCAGCTCACCGGAGACTAGCGGGGCCTACAATGAGCAGTTCTTC
TRBV4-1	TRBD2	-	TRBJ2-3	CASSQADRDYTDTQYF	TGCGCCAGCAGCCAAGCGGACCGGGACTATACAGATACGCAGTATTTT
TRBV6-2/TRBV6-3	-	-	TRBJ1-1	CASKKGRLNTEAFF	TGTGCCAGCAAAAAGGGACGGCTGAACACTGAAGCTTTCTTT
TRBV7-2	TRBD1	few	TRBJ2-1	CASNEGASYNEQFF	TGTGCCAGCAACGAGGGGGCCTCCTACAATGAGCAGTTCTTC
TRBV15	-	few	TRBJ1-1	CATSRGIGQWKNTEAFF	TGTGCCACCAGCAGAGGAATAGGACAGTGGAAGAACACTGAAGCTTTCTTT
TRBV9	TRBD1	few	TRBJ2-5	CASSAGTGLQETQYF	TGTGCCAGCAGCGCCGGGACAGGCCTCCAGGAGACCCAGTACTTC
TRBV20-1	TRBD1	-	TRBJ2-7	CSARARDRGYEQYF	TGCAGTGCTAGAGCCAGGGACAGGGGCTACGAGCAGTACTTC
TRBV12-3/TRBV12-4	-	-	TRBJ2-2	CASNAGPNTGELFF	TGTGCCAGCAACGCGGGACCGAACACCGGGGAGCTGTTTTTT
TRBV20-1	TRBD2	few	TRBJ2-3	CSARASSGRVGTQYF	TGCAGTGCTAGAGCTTCTAGCGGGAGGGTTGGTACGCAGTATTTT
TRBV12-3/TRBV12-4	-	many	TRBJ2-3	CASSYPVVPSGTQYF	TGTGCCAGCAGTTACCCGGTTGTTCCTTCGGGTACGCAGTATTTT
TRBV20-1	-	few	TRBJ2-7	CSASGRESYEQYF	TGCAGTGCTAGTGGTCGGGAGTCTTACGAGCAGTACTTC
TRBV30	TRBD1	-	TRBJ2-7	CAWRTGKAYEQYF	TGTGCCTGGAGGACAGGGAAGGCCTACGAGCAGTACTTC
TRBV6-5	-	-	TRBJ2-2	CASSSSNTGELFF	TGTGCCAGCAGTTCCTCGAACACCGGGGAGCTGTTTTTT
TRBV2	-	few	TRBJ1-2	CASSSTGLGYTF	TGTGCCAGCAGTTCAACGGGGTTAGGCTACACCTTC
TRBV3-1	-	-	TRBJ2-2	CASSLDKNTGELFF	TGTGCCAGCAGCTTGGACAAGAACACCGGGGAGCTGTTTTTT
TRBV29-1	TRBD2	-	TRBJ2-2	CSVETSGRSSGTGELFF	TGCAGCGTGGAAACTAGCGGGAGATCTTCTGGGACCGGGGAGCTGTTTTTT
TRBV25-1	-	few	TRBJ2-1	CASSSKGTSYNEQFF	TGTGCCAGCAGCAGTAAGGGAACTAGCTACAATGAGCAGTTCTTC
TRBV7-6	-	few	TRBJ2-3	CASSIRAASYTDTQYF	TGTGCCAGCAGCATAAGGGCCGCTAGCTACACAGATACGCAGTATTTT
TRBV4-1	TRBD1	-	TRBJ2-3	CASSPKGTGSTDTQYF	TGCGCCAGCAGCCCCAAAGGGACAGGGAGCACAGATACGCAGTATTTT
TRBV5-1	-	many	TRBJ2-1	CASSSSLSARHIASYNEQFF	TGCGCCAGCAGCTCGAGCCTCTCGGCCAGACATATTGCCTCCTACAATGAGCAGTTCTTC
TRBV5-1	TRBD2	many	TRBJ2-1	CASSLTAGGRGEQFF	TGCGCCAGCAGCTTGACAGCGGGGGGTCGTGGTGAGCAGTTCTTC
TRBV29-1	TRBD1	-	TRBJ2-1	CSVLDRSSYNEQFF	TGCAGCGTCCTGGACAGGTCGTCTTACAATGAGCAGTTCTTC
TRBV6-6	-	-	TRBJ2-3	CASSSAGLAGDTQYF	TGTGCCAGCAGTTCGGCAGGTCTCGCTGGGGATACGCAGTATTTT
TRBV12-3/TRBV12-4	TRBD2	few	TRBJ2-3	CASKRGLAGFSTDTQYF	TGTGCCAGCAAGAGGGGACTAGCGGGGTTCAGCACAGATACGCAGTATTTT
TRBV6-2/TRBV6-3	TRBD1	-	TRBJ2-7	CASSLPRQGIFDEQYF	TGTGCCAGCAGCCTCCCACGACAGGGGATTTTCGACGAGCAGTACTTC
TRBV6-6	TRBD2	many	TRBJ2-7	CASSPPLAGMSYEQYF	TGTGCCAGCAGTCCCCCACTAGCGGGTATGTCCTACGAGCAGTACTTC
TRBV7-9	-	-	TRBJ2-7	CASSPLLGGEQYF	TGTGCCAGCAGCCCGCTCCTAGGGGGGGAGCAGTACTTC
TRBV6-1	-	-	TRBJ2-1	CASSNGPSYNEQFF	TGTGCCAGCAGTAACGGGCCTTCATACAATGAGCAGTTCTTC
TRBV4-1	-	few	TRBJ2-1	CASSQVLVGYNEQFF	TGCGCCAGCAGCCAGGTACTAGTTGGATACAATGAGCAGTTCTTC
TRBV6-1	-	-	TRBJ2-7	CASSEGKTYEQYF	TGTGCCAGCAGTGAAGGAAAAACCTACGAGCAGTACTTC